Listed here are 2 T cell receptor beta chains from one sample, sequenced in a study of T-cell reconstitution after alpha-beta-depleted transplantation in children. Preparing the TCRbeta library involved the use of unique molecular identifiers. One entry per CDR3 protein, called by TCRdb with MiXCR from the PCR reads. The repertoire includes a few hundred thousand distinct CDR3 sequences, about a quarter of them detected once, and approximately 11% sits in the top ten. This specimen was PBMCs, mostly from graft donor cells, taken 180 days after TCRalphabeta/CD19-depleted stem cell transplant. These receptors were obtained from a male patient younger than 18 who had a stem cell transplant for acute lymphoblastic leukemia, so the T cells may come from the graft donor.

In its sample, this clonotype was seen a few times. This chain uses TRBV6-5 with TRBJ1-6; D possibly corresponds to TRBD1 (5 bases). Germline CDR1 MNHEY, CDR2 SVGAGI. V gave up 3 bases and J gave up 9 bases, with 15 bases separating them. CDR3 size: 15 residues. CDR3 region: CASSYWGNLGSPLHF. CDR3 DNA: TGTGCCAGCAGTTATTGGGGGAATCTCGGTTCACCCCTCCACTTT.

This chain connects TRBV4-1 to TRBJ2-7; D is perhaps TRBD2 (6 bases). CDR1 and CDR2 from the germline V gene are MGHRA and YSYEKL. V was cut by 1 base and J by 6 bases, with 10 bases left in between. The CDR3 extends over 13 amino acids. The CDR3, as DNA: TGCGCCAGCAGCCAAGTCGGGGGTATCGAGCAGTACTTC. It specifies CASSQVGGIEQYF.